This paragraph covers one T cell receptor beta chain sequence. This specimen belongs to a study of blood T cell repertoires in COVID-19. Study in general: The United States, Italy and Spain supplied acute and convalescent COVID-19 samples. PBMCs, B-cell-depleted T cells, or T cells were the source of the cDNA or gDNA that made up the material.

Authors' analysis steps: For nucleated cells, counts were estimated from reference gene primer amplification. Clones were read by immunoSEQ multiplex PCR, and TCRdb kept only the in-frame ones, dropping some. From that table come the V and J calls and clone size; the DNA was used to work out D and trimming. Of 300,000 to 400,000 clones in the sample, 65% to 90% were seen once. Trimming took off 6 bases at V and 5 bases at J, with 14 bases between the two ends. From germline, CDR1 is MNHEY and CDR2 SVGAGI. This CDR3 has 13 residues. This rearrangement joins TRBV6-5 to TRBJ2-7, with a possible D match to TRBD1 (5 bases). The source is a human donor in a cohort sampled during active COVID-19. The material sequenced was peripheral blood. CDR3 sequence: CASRGFRVHEQYF. CDR3 in DNA: TGTGCCAGCAGAGGTTTCAGGGTCCACGAGCAGTACTTC.